A selection of T cell receptor beta chains follows, all from one sample in a study of blood T cell repertoires in COVID-19. Method: immunoSEQ multiplex PCR; TCRdb's copy keeps in-frame clones and lacks some. This repertoire shows 200,000 to 250,000 clones, about 92% found once; its top ten account for more than 0.95%. Sequenced input: peripheral blood. These receptors all stem from a man aged 25 to 40 with acute or convalescent COVID-19. CDR3s include the opening cysteine and the closing phenylalanine or tryptophan. A D gene is named only where the DNA matches it firmly. Clone size is not always given. Where it is, it says once, few, many or a class for expanded clones.

D,size,V,J,DNA,CDR3
NA,NA,TRBV28,TRBJ1-4,TGTGCCAGCACCGGAGGCAGTAATGAAAAACTGTTTTTT,CASTGGSNEKLFF
NA,NA,TRBV7-8,TRBJ1-6,TGTGCCAGCAGGTCCACGGGAGCATCACCCCTCCACTTT,CASRSTGASPLHF
TRBD2,once,TRBV9,TRBJ2-1,TGTGCCAGCAGCGTAAGCGGGGGGGGCTACAATGAGCAGTTCTTC,CASSVSGGGYNEQFF
TRBD2,NA,TRBV18,TRBJ2-7,TGTGCCAGCTCACCATCCGGGACTAACACCTACGAGCAGTACTTC,CASSPSGTNTYEQYF
TRBD2,once,TRBV7-3,TRBJ2-1,TGTGCCAGCAGCTCGAATAGCGGGAGGCCCTACAATGAGCAGTTCTTC,CASSSNSGRPYNEQFF
TRBD1,NA,TRBV19,TRBJ1-1,TGTGCCAGTAGTTCAAGCCGGGACAGAATCGCTGAAGCTTTCTTT,CASSSSRDRIAEAFF
NA,NA,TRBV11-3,TRBJ2-5,TGTGCCAGCAGCCGACCGGGGCAAGAGACCCAGTACTTC,CASSRPGQETQYF
NA,NA,TRBV10-2,TRBJ2-7,TGCGCCAGCAGTCAGGGTATTATCCTAGATTCCTACGAGCAGTACTTC,CASSQGIILDSYEQYF
NA,NA,TRBV10-1,TRBJ2-7,TGCGCCAGCAGTGAGAATCACGGGTCATACGAGCAGTACTTC,CASSENHGSYEQYF
TRBD1,NA,TRBV6-5,TRBJ1-5,TGTGCCAGCAGTTACTCGCGGGCAGGGGGCCCTATGACCCAGCATTTT,CASSYSRAGGPMTQHF
TRBD1,NA,TRBV5-6,TRBJ2-7,TGTGCCAGCAGTGGATGGTGGGGACAGGGCTACGAGCAGTACTTC,CASSGWWGQGYEQYF
NA,NA,TRBV5-1,TRBJ2-2,TGCGCCAGCACCCAGGGGGGCACCGGGGAGCTGTTTTTT,CASTQGGTGELFF
TRBD2,NA,TRBV11-2,TRBJ2-1,TGTGCCAGCAGCTTCGTCCGCGGGGGGGACAATGAGCAGTTCTTC,CASSFVRGGDNEQFF
NA,NA,TRBV18,TRBJ2-2,TGTGCCAGCTCACCACCTAATAGGGGGAACACCGGGGAGCTGTTTTTT,CASSPPNRGNTGELFF
NA,NA,TRBV3-1/TRBV3-2,TRBJ2-3,TGTGCCAGCAGGCTGATGTACCGGCGGGGCCCAGATACGCAGTATTTT,CASRLMYRRGPDTQYF
TRBD1,once,TRBV4-1,TRBJ2-2,TGCGCCAGCAGCCGACCGACAGGGATGAACACCGGGGAGCTGTTTTTT,CASSRPTGMNTGELFF
TRBD1,NA,TRBV5-1,TRBJ2-1,TGCGCCAGCAGCTCCACGCCGGGACAGGGGTTCCATGAGCAGTTCTTC,CASSSTPGQGFHEQFF
TRBD2,NA,TRBV4-1,TRBJ2-7,TGCGCCAGCAGCCCCCCCCAGAGTGGCGGGGGGGCCTACGAGCAGTACTTC,CASSPPQSGGGAYEQYF
NA,NA,TRBV24-1,TRBJ2-3,TGTGCCACCAGTGACCCCCTCCGGGGCACAGATACGCAGTATTTT,CATSDPLRGTDTQYF
TRBD1,NA,TRBV5-1,TRBJ1-4,TGCGCCAGCAGCCTACCGGGACAGGCTAATGAAAAACTGTTTTTT,CASSLPGQANEKLFF
NA,NA,TRBV7-2,TRBJ1-2,TGTGCCAGCAATCCGTTCCAGGGAATAACTTATGGCTACACCTTC,CASNPFQGITYGYTF
NA,NA,TRBV5-1,TRBJ2-6,TGCGCCAGCAGCCTGCTGCCACAGGGATCCGGGGCCAACGTCCTGACTTTC,CASSLLPQGSGANVLTF
TRBD1,NA,TRBV30,TRBJ1-2,TGTGCCTGGAGTGTTGGACAGGGTTGGGTTAACTATGGCTACACCTTC,CAWSVGQGWVNYGYTF
NA,NA,TRBV2,TRBJ1-1,TGTGCCAGCAGTGAAGCGAGGACACTGAACACTGAAGCTTTCTTT,CASSEARTLNTEAFF
NA,once,TRBV5-6,TRBJ1-5,TGTGCCAGCAGCTTGGGCAACTCTTATAGCAATCAGCCCCAGCATTTT,CASSLGNSYSNQPQHF
TRBD1,NA,TRBV5-4,TRBJ1-2,TGTGCCAGCAGCTTTGGTGGGACAGGGGCCGCGAGGGGCTACACCTTC,CASSFGGTGAARGYTF
NA,NA,TRBV4-1,TRBJ1-1,TGCGCCAGCAGCCAAGATCAGGGCAGGAACACTGAAGCTTTCTTT,CASSQDQGRNTEAFF
NA,NA,TRBV30,TRBJ1-3,TGTGCCTGGAGTTCAGGGTCTGGAAACACCATATATTTT,CAWSSGSGNTIYF
NA,NA,TRBV6-5,TRBJ1-4,TGTGCCAGCAGTTATGATTCGGGGAGTGAAAAACTGTTTTTT,CASSYDSGSEKLFF
TRBD2,once,TRBV11-3,TRBJ2-2,TGTGCCAGCAGCTATACCTGGCGGGGGGCAGGCGGGGAGCTGTTTTTT,CASSYTWRGAGGELFF
TRBD2,NA,TRBV11-2,TRBJ2-7,TGTGCCAGCAGCCCCCACCCAGCGGGACCCATCTACGAGCAGTACTTC,CASSPHPAGPIYEQYF
TRBD2,NA,TRBV27,TRBJ2-1,TGTGCCAGCAGTTTTGGGGCGGGAGGGCCCTATGAGCAGTTCTTC,CASSFGAGGPYEQFF
NA,NA,TRBV30,TRBJ1-1,TGTGCCTGGAGTGTATGGCCATACACTGAAGCTTTCTTT,CAWSVWPYTEAFF
TRBD1,once,TRBV7-9,TRBJ2-1,TGTGCCAGCAGTGGGACAGGGGGTCTTGAGCAGTTCTTC,CASSGTGGLEQFF
NA,NA,TRBV5-1,TRBJ1-2,TGCGCCAGCAGCTTGAACTCAGGGTCCCGCTATGGCTACACCTTC,CASSLNSGSRYGYTF
NA,NA,TRBV5-4,TRBJ1-3,TGTGCCAGCAGCTTCGGAGGGACGTTGGGAAACACCATATATTTT,CASSFGGTLGNTIYF
NA,once,TRBV27,TRBJ2-3,TGTGCCAGCCAAGGACTCATAGCTTCAGATACGCAGTATTTT,CASQGLIASDTQYF
TRBD1,NA,TRBV14,TRBJ2-7,TGTGCCAGCAGCACCCGACAGGGGAGCTACGAGCAGTACTTC,CASSTRQGSYEQYF
NA,NA,TRBV7-3,TRBJ2-2,TGTGCCAGCAGCGTAACCGGGACAACGAACACCGGGGAGCTGTTTTTT,CASSVTGTTNTGELFF
TRBD1,NA,TRBV28,TRBJ1-4,TGTGCCAGCAGGACAGGGGTCCCCGGGGAACTGTTTTTT,CASRTGVPGELFF
TRBD1,NA,TRBV28,TRBJ1-3,TGTGCCAGCAGTGCGGACAGGGGGAGCACCATATATTTT,CASSADRGSTIYF
NA,once,TRBV27,TRBJ2-7,TGTGCCAGCAGTCTCCGGGGCTCCTACGAGCAGTACTTC,CASSLRGSYEQYF
TRBD2,NA,TRBV11-2,TRBJ2-3,TGTGCCAGCAGCTTAGGCCTAGCGGGAGGCGGGTATACGCAGTATTTT,CASSLGLAGGGYTQYF
NA,NA,TRBV28,TRBJ1-1,TGTGCCAGCAGTACCCATGGCGGGGGAACTGAAGCTTTCTTT,CASSTHGGGTEAFF
NA,NA,TRBV9,TRBJ2-1,TGTGCCAGCAGCGTAGCTACGTCCCTTCGGGATGAGCAGTTCTTC,CASSVATSLRDEQFF
TRBD1,NA,TRBV5-1,TRBJ1-3,TGCGCCAGCAGCCCTGGGACAGGCGACTCTGGAAACACCATATATTTT,CASSPGTGDSGNTIYF
NA,NA,TRBV2,TRBJ2-6,TGTGCCAGCAGAGTGGCCCCGTCTGGGGCCAACGTCCTGACTTTC,CASRVAPSGANVLTF
TRBD1,NA,TRBV2,TRBJ1-6,TGTGCCAGCAACAAACAGGGGGGCAATAATTCACCCCTCCACTTT,CASNKQGGNNSPLHF